Listed here is a single T cell receptor beta chain. Its antigen remains unknown. This sample is part of a study of vaccination effects on CD4 cells after COVID-19. Culturing for roughly 9 days preceded CD4+ T cell isolation. Vaccinated participants had no history of SARS-CoV-2 infection and tested negative for nucleocapsid antibodies. On both days 3 and 7, half of the culture medium was replaced with IL-2 medium. Study-wide findings and caveats: Common cold coronavirus cross-reactivity was shown by only 1 of 255 vaccine-induced clones in healthy vaccinees.

The repertoire was sequenced with immunoSEQ multiplex PCR; TCRdb's copy has only in-frame clones and lacks some. The data show around 56,000 clones, about 83% seen once. This sequence originates from a human donor who received a COVID-19 vaccine. Specimen: CD4+ T cells from PBMCs cultured without peptide, collected before COVID-19 vaccination.

CDR3 coding DNA: TGTGCCAGCAGTGCGCTTTTGTGGGACGATAGCAATCAGCCCCAGCATTTT. It is translated as CASSALLWDDSNQPQHF. This sequence joins TRBV2 and TRBJ1-5; perhaps TRBD1 as D (5 bases). The germline V gene encodes CDR1 SNHLY and CDR2 FYNNEI. The CDR3 is 17 residues long. Trimming left V 4 bases short and J 0 bases short, with 16 bases between.